Sequencing of this T cell receptor (beta chain) was carried out in a study of CD4 T cells in relation to SARS-CoV-2 and coronaviruses. Across the study: The restricting HLA molecule for shared crossreactive spike epitopes was mapped.

Clones were sequenced by immunoSEQ multiplex PCR, and TCRdb holds only the in-frame ones, with some missing. The sample contains about 19,000 clones, approximately 80% of which appear only once. Details on this clone: Its matching antigen is unknown.

Before the COVID-19 pandemic, during about 2011-2019, CD4+ T cells were taken from unexposed donors. The cells were cultured for around ten days before CD4+ T cells were isolated. Germline CDR1 and CDR2: KGHSH and LQKENI. V lost 3 bases, J lost 7 bases, and 8 bases stayed unmatched. CDR3 length: 15 residues. The origin of this receptor is a human donor in good health. Sequenced: CD4+ T cells from PBMCs, cultured in vitro. This chain joins TRBV18 and TRBJ1-4, with 7 bases lining up with TRBD1. Here the CDR3 DNA reads TGTGCCAGCTCACCGACAGGGATTTGGGGTGAAAAACTGTTTTTT. Translation: CASSPTGIWGEKLFF.